This entry is about one T cell receptor (beta chain). Its antigen is not identified. Naive CD8 cells lacked CD45RO, underwent positive selection for CCR7 and left out terminally differentiated effector memory CD45RA+ cells. V lost 8 bases, J lost 10 bases, and 10 bases stayed unmatched. The length of the CDR3 is 13 residues. Germline V gene lookup returns CDR1 ENHRY and CDR2 SYGVKD. Execution of the assay was at deep level. Sequenced by immunoSEQ multiplex PCR; TCRdb stores in-frame clones only, minus some. Of hundreds of thousands of clones listed, 90% to 95% are singletons. The data were taken from a study of shared clonotypes between healthy human individuals. Whole-study context: Donors consisted of a couple of women and a few men between 18 and 49. Study-level findings and limits: About 4.5% of naive CD4 clonotypes were common to a handful of donors. Deeper or shallower sequencing was expected to change how clonotypes are shared among donors.

Material for sequencing was naive CD8+ T cells sorted from blood. This chain joins TRBV10-3 and TRBJ2-1; TRBD1 matches at 8 bases. This TCR was sampled from a man aged 25-45 years in good health. The CDR3 bases are TGTGCCATCCCCGCCCCCGGGACAGGAGAGCAGTTCTTC. Amino acid sequence: CAIPAPGTGEQFF.